This T cell receptor (beta chain) appears in the sequencing data of a study of T cell responses to AZD1222 COVID-19 vaccine. Sequenced by immunoSEQ multiplex PCR; TCRdb stores in-frame clones only, minus some. The sample contains roughly 190,000 clones, approximately 89% of which appear only once. V lost 4 bases, J lost 5 bases, and 11 bases lay in between. Germline CDR1 and CDR2: LNHDA and SQIVND (reference sequence). This CDR3 is 14 amino acids long. The chain combines TRBV19 with TRBJ1-4; D is unclear. The material sequenced was peripheral blood, taken 28 days after the second AZD1222 dose. The source of this sequence is an adult who received the AZD1222 COVID-19 vaccine. For the CDR3, the DNA is TGTGCCAGTAGTAGATTCACGTCAAATGAAAAACTGTTTTTT. This gives the protein CASSRFTSNEKLFF.